The 3 T cell receptor beta chains given below trace back to one sample, sequenced in a study of early T cells in non-severe SARS-CoV-2 infection. TCRdb processed the 5' RACE reads anew with MiXCR; each CDR3 protein has one entry. The sample records roughly 63,000 distinct CDR3 sequences, around 13% being singletons. The sequenced sample was whole blood, obtained at baseline. The receptors derive from an adult who was a healthcare worker with PCR-confirmed SARS-CoV-2 infection or an uninfected control (not recorded which). The donor label of this sample is uncertain.

The rearrangement links TRBV12-3 or TRBV12-4 to TRBJ2-5; D is ambiguous. This CDR3 has 13 amino acids. Trimming removed 2 bases from V and 5 bases from J, with 9 bases in between. The CDR3 DNA follows: TGTGCCAGCAGTTTATTAGGGCCGGAGACCCAGTACTTC. Translated, it gives CASSLLGPETQYF.

This clonotype was detected ten times or more. V gene TRBV10-1 combines with J gene TRBJ1-4, with 11 nucleotides matching TRBD1. This CDR3 has 18 amino acids. Germline assignment: CDR1 WNHNN and CDR2 SYGVQD (reference sequence). V was clipped by 10 bases and J by 2 bases; unmatched bases: 15. CDR3 sequence reads: CATVTGTGGPATNEKLFF. In nucleotides, the CDR3 is TGCGCCACCGTGACCGGGACAGGGGGACCTGCGACTAATGAAAAACTGTTTTTT.

This clonotype was observed many times. The chain joins TRBV19 to TRBJ1-2, with D perhaps matching TRBD1 (6 bases). Germline V gene sequence: CDR1 LNHDA, CDR2 SQIVND (reference sequence). CDR3 length: 14 residues. V gave up 3 bases and J gave up 2 bases, with 10 bases separating them. The CDR3 DNA reads as TGTGCCAGTAGTATCATCACAGGGAACTATGGCTACACCTTC. The encoded protein is CASSIITGNYGYTF.